The 32 T cell receptor beta chains given below trace back to one sample, sequenced in a study of Ad26.COV2.S vaccination and SARS-CoV-2 variants. Treatment in this sample: around 19 received Ad26.COV2.S at low or high dose, single or two shots; a few received placebo; per-sample allocation not given. At day 63 after the first vaccine or placebo injection, samples were drawn. The assay was immunoSEQ multiplex PCR, and TCRdb's table has in-frame clones only and misses some. The data contain under 550,000 clones, 88% of them singletons. The sequencing used peripheral blood, collected in a trial of Ad26.COV2.S vaccine versus placebo. These receptors all come from a person aged 18-60 years who received the Ad26.COV2.S COVID-19 vaccine or a placebo.

The genes are TRBV7-3 and TRBJ2-6; the match to TRBD1 covers 8 bases. Losses at the gene ends were 5 bases for V and 4 bases for J; bases not matched to a gene: 10. The V gene's germline CDR1 is SGHTA and CDR2 FQGTGA. The CDR3 consists of 17 residues. The CDR3 region is CASSQLPTGVGANVLTF. For the CDR3, the DNA is TGTGCCAGCAGCCAACTCCCGACAGGGGTCGGGGCCAACGTCCTGACTTTC.

The chain has TRBV15 and TRBJ1-4, with D maybe TRBD1 (6 bases). CDR1 is LNHNV, CDR2 YYDKDF, per germline (reference sequence). The CDR3 totals 17 residues. Trimming cost V 5 bases and J 5 bases, with 21 bases left between them. CDR3 in DNA: TGTGCCACCAGCGGATATGCAAACAGGGTGGGGAATGAAAAACTGTTTTTT. This codes for CATSGYANRVGNEKLFF.

The chain has TRBV7-2 and TRBJ1-4; D not certain. V lost 1 base and J 4 bases, leaving 7 bases between the germline ends. Per germline, CDR1 SGHTA and CDR2 FQGNSA. This CDR3 is 14 amino acids long. This CDR3 reads CASSLGRVNEKLFF. The CDR3, as DNA: TGTGCCAGCAGCTTAGGACGGGTTAATGAAAAACTGTTTTTT.

The chain is built from TRBV6-5 and TRBJ2-7; D is perhaps TRBD1 (5 bases). CDR3 length: 15 amino acids. V lost 0 bases, J lost 1 base, and 10 bases lay in between. Germline V gene lookup returns CDR1 MNHEY and CDR2 SVGAGI. This CDR3 reads CASSYSHQGSYEQYF. The CDR3, as DNA: TGTGCCAGCAGTTACTCTCACCAGGGATCCTACGAGCAGTACTTC.

The rearrangement links TRBV19 to TRBJ1-2; 7 positions match TRBD1. This CDR3 spans 13 amino acids. The germline V gene has CDR1 LNHDA and CDR2 SQIVND (reference sequence). V trimming: 3 bases; J trimming: 8 bases; junction bases outside the gene matches: 6. As DNA, the CDR3 is TGTGCCAGTAGTATTATGGGACAGCAAGGCTACACCTTC. Amino acid sequence: CASSIMGQQGYTF.

The gene calls are TRBV5-6 and TRBJ2-2; 10 bases line up with TRBD2. Germline CDR1 and CDR2: SGHDT and YYEEEE. The length of the CDR3 is 14 residues. The junction had 1 base not matched to a gene; V was cut back by 1 base and J by 7 bases. In nucleotides, the CDR3 is TGTGCCAGCAGCTTGAGGACTAGCGGCGGGGAGCTGTTTTTT. Translating gives CASSLRTSGGELFF.

This clone showed up just a few times. The genes are TRBV25-1 and TRBJ2-1, with 12 bases fitting TRBD2. Germline V CDR1 and CDR2: MGHDK, SYGVNS. The trim removed 2 bases at V and 5 bases at J, leaving 4 bases unmatched. The CDR3 loop spans 16 amino acids. CDR3 region: CASSEPRLAGDNEQFF. The CDR3 nucleotides are TGTGCCAGCAGTGAACCAAGACTAGCGGGGGACAATGAGCAGTTCTTC. The variable domain in full, with the rest retrieved from reference TRBV25-1 and TRBJ2-1, is EADIYQTPRYLVIGTGKKITLECSQTMGHDKMYWYQQDPGMELHLIHYSYGVNSTEKGDLSSESTVSRIRTEHFPLTLESARPSHTSQYLCASSEPRLAGDNEQFFGPGTRLTVL.

The V call is TRBV6-1, the J call TRBJ2-7; D not resolved. V lost 7 bases and J lost 5, with 15 bases in between. Per the germline V gene, CDR1 is MNHNS and CDR2 is SASEGT. The CDR3 loop spans 13 amino acids. DNA for the CDR3: TGTGCCAGCAAATTGGCAGAAAGGGACGAGCAGTACTTC. Translating it yields CASKLAERDEQYF.

The chain joins TRBV3-1 (or the pseudogene TRBV3-2) to TRBJ1-1; TRBD1 agrees at 7 bases. This CDR3 is built from 15 residues. Germline CDR1 LGHDT, CDR2 YNNKEL (reference sequence). V shed 3 bases and J 0 bases; nucleotides not matched to a gene: 4. The CDR3 loop reads CASSQVGGVNTEAFF. CDR3 DNA: TGTGCCAGCAGCCAGGTAGGGGGCGTGAACACTGAAGCTTTCTTT.

For the CDR3, the DNA is TGTGCCAGCAGTTTAGTCCCTCCTGAGGGCTTTTTATCTGAAGCTTTCTTT. Its protein product is CASSLVPPEGFLSEAFF. This sequence joins TRBV28 and TRBJ1-1; D unclear. CDR3 length: 17 residues. Trimming pared 2 bases from V and 6 bases from J, leaving 22 bases between. In germline, CDR1 is MDHEN, CDR2 SYDVKM.

This chain links TRBV29-1 with TRBJ2-7; 7 bases fit TRBD1. In germline, CDR1 is SQVTM, CDR2 ANQGSEA. The length of the CDR3 is 12 residues. The V segment lost 6 bases and the J segment 6 bases; nucleotides outside the gene matches: 8. The CDR3 protein is CSVEQGLGEQYF. CDR3 sequence (DNA): TGCAGCGTGGAACAGGGGTTGGGCGAGCAGTACTTC.

The J gene is TRBJ2-7, the V gene TRBV11-2; TRBD1 is a possible D gene (5 bases). With 3 bases removed from V and 6 bases from J, the gap between germline ends came to 15 bases. This CDR3 is 14 amino acids long. Germline V lookup: CDR1 SGHAT, CDR2 FQNNGV. The CDR3 reads CASSFRVGPFEQYF. CDR3 nucleotides: TGTGCCAGCAGCTTCAGAGTGGGGCCATTCGAGCAGTACTTC. Together with reference TRBV11-2 and TRBJ2-7, the CDR3 gives the full variable domain: EAGVAQSPRYKIIEKRQSVAFWCNPISGHATLYWYQQILGQGPKLLIQFQNNGVVDDSQLPKDRFSAERLKGVDSTLKIQPAKLEDSAVYLCASSFRVGPFEQYFGPGTRLTVT.

This clone came up once. The gene calls are TRBV30 and TRBJ1-2; D gene unclear. Looked up from germline, CDR1 is GTSNPN and CDR2 is SVGIG (reference sequence). The CDR3 covers 13 residues. V shed 0 bases and J shed 3 bases, with 8 bases lying between them. CDR3 residues: CAWSVPLDYGYTF. The CDR3 DNA sequence: TGTGCCTGGAGTGTACCTCTGGACTATGGCTACACCTTC.

The chain joins TRBV10-3 to TRBJ2-7; TRBD1 matches 9 bases. CDR1 is ENHRY, CDR2 SYGVKD, per germline. This CDR3 is 14 amino acids long. V was clipped by 4 bases and J by 3 bases; unmatched bases: 4. The CDR3, as DNA: TGTGCCATCAGTGGAGGACAGGGGTACTACGAGCAGTACTTC. It is translated as CAISGGQGYYEQYF.

The chain combines TRBV6-5 with TRBJ2-3; 8 nucleotides match TRBD1. Unmatched junction bases numbered 9, after V lost 10 bases and J lost 6 bases. This CDR3 is 13 amino acids long. Germline CDR1 and CDR2: MNHEY and SVGAGI. The CDR3 DNA reads as TGTGCCACCACGGGACAGGCGCAGGATACGCAGTATTTT. Its translation: CATTGQAQDTQYF.

This clone turned up a few times. V is TRBV19 and J is TRBJ1-2; a possible D gene is TRBD1 (5 bases). Trimming took off 7 bases at V and 3 bases at J, with 18 bases between the two ends. In germline, CDR1 is LNHDA, CDR2 SQIVND (reference sequence). CDR3 length equals 15 residues. CDR3 coding DNA: TGTGCCAGTAAGTCCCCAGGGAGGCGCGACTATGGCTACACCTTC. Translated: CASKSPGRRDYGYTF.

The rearrangement joins TRBV5-4 to TRBJ2-7; D assignment may be TRBD1 or TRBD2 (5 bases each). Germline values: CDR1 SGHNT, CDR2 YYREEE (reference sequence). CDR3 length: 14 residues. V was cut by 5 bases and J by 0 bases, with 12 bases left in between. The CDR3 spells CASRTGTDSYEQYF. The CDR3 DNA reads TGTGCCAGCAGGACCGGGACGGACTCCTACGAGCAGTACTTC.

The chain links TRBV7-6 to TRBJ1-2; 7 bases are a match to TRBD1. The germline CDR1 and CDR2 sequences are SGHVS and FNYEAQ. Trimming cost V 5 bases and J 6 bases; bases outside gene matches: 15. The CDR3 has 16 residues. DNA for the CDR3: TGTGCCAGCAGCCCGCAGACAGGGATGGGAGTGGATGGCTACACCTTC. This encodes CASSPQTGMGVDGYTF. Complete variable domain (other parts from reference TRBV7-6 and TRBJ1-2): GAGVSQSPRYKVTKRGQDVALRCDPISGHVSLYWYRQALGQGPEFLTYFNYEAQQDKSGLPNDRFSAERPEGSISTLTIQRTEQRDSAMYRCASSPQTGMGVDGYTFGSGTRLTVV.

The rearrangement links TRBV6-6 to TRBJ2-7, with D possibly matching TRBD1 (7 bases). CDR3 length: 16 amino acids. Trimming shortened V by 2 bases and J by 3 bases, and 17 bases separated the two germline ends. Germline CDR1 and CDR2: MNHNY and SVGAGI (reference sequence). CDR3 DNA sequence: TGTGCCAGCAGTTACCCGCCGGGGCAGGGGGGCTACGAGCAGTACTTC. This codes for CASSYPPGQGGYEQYF.

This chain joins TRBV9 and TRBJ2-7, with D perhaps TRBD2 (6 bases). The CDR3 contains 14 residues. Germline V gene data show CDR1 as SGDLS and CDR2 as YYNGEE. Trimming stripped 3 bases from V and 4 bases from J, with 14 bases between. The CDR3 region has the DNA TGTGCCAGCAGCGCAAGTAGCGGTTCGTACGAGCAGTACTTC. It translates to CASSASSGSYEQYF.

This clone came up once. V gene TRBV15 combines with J gene TRBJ2-7, with D possibly being TRBD1 or TRBD2 (6 bases each). Trimming removed 3 bases at V and 5 bases at J, with 14 bases between. Germline loops: CDR1 LNHNV, CDR2 YYDKDF (reference sequence). CDR3 length equals 14 residues. The CDR3 nucleotides read TGTGCCACCAGCAGGAGGGGGGATCGGCACGAGCAGTACTTC. This gives the protein CATSRRGDRHEQYF.

This clone was counted once. The rearrangement links TRBV5-1 to TRBJ2-3; tentative D call: TRBD1 (5 bases). CDR3 length: 14 amino acids. Germline-derived CDR1 and CDR2 are SGHRS and YFSETQ. Trimming took 4 bases from V and 6 from J, leaving 15 bases between them. The CDR3 protein is CASSQDLTGDTQYF. The CDR3 DNA reads TGCGCCAGCAGCCAAGACCTAACAGGCGATACGCAGTATTTT.

The chain recombines TRBV9 with TRBJ2-2; TRBD2 aligns across 13 bases. With 0 bases clipped from V and 0 bases from J, the junction kept 8 bases outside the gene matches. The germline V gene has CDR1 SGDLS and CDR2 YYNGEE. The length of the CDR3 is 20 residues. The CDR3 loop reads CASSVGVRTSGRTNTGELFF. DNA of the CDR3: TGTGCCAGCAGCGTAGGTGTCAGGACTAGCGGGAGAACGAACACCGGGGAGCTGTTTTTT.

As to this clone: An end of the junction differs from the germline gene, which may be a read error. The chain joins TRBV6-1 to TRBJ2-7; 9 nucleotides match TRBD1. The CDR3 loop spans 14 amino acids. The germline gives CDR1 MNHNS, CDR2 SASEGT. Here the CDR3 reads CASTEWTGDYEQYF. The CDR3 DNA sequence: TGTGCCAGCACTGAATGGACAGGGGATTACGAGCAGTACTTC.

This clone was picked up one time. V usage is TRBV6-5 and J usage is TRBJ1-4; D might be TRBD1 (6 bases). The germline gives CDR1 MNHEY, CDR2 SVGAGI. This CDR3 has 13 amino acids. The germline V and J ends were trimmed by 5 bases and 5 bases, with 9 bases remaining between them. This chain's CDR3 is CASSRDKNEKLFF. The DNA of the CDR3 is TGTGCCAGCAGTCGGGACAAAAATGAAAAACTGTTTTTT.

The V gene is TRBV15, the J gene TRBJ2-2, with D perhaps TRBD2 (5 bases). CDR1 is LNHNV, CDR2 YYDKDF, per germline (reference sequence). The CDR3 has 13 residues. The ends were cut back, 9 bases at V and 5 bases at J, with 13 bases in the middle. CDR3: CATRTPETGELFF. CDR3 sequence (DNA): TGTGCCACTCGGACTCCGGAGACCGGGGAGCTGTTTTTT.

The genes are TRBV7-2 and TRBJ2-3; a possible D gene is TRBD1 (6 bases). The CDR3 is made up of 16 amino acids. The germline V and J ends were trimmed by 3 bases and 0 bases, with 13 bases remaining between them. Germline lookup yields CDR1 SGHTA and CDR2 FQGNSA. This CDR3 reads CASSLGARLSTDTQYF. In nucleotides, the CDR3 is TGTGCCAGCAGCTTGGGGGCGAGACTTAGCACAGATACGCAGTATTTT. The full variable domain, its missing parts supplied by reference TRBV7-2 and TRBJ2-3, is GAGVSQSPSNKVTEKGKDVELRCDPISGHTALYWYRQSLGQGLEFLIYFQGNSAPDKSGLPSDRFSAERTGGSVSTLTIQRTQQEDSAVYLCASSLGARLSTDTQYFGPGTRLTVL.

Written as DNA, the CDR3 is TGTGCCAGCAGTTCCCGGGGCGGTGACGCAGGCACTGAAGCTTTCTTT. Its translation: CASSSRGGDAGTEAFF. The chain is built from TRBV6-6 and TRBJ1-1, with TRBD1 as a possible D gene (5 bases). CDR3 size: 16 residues. CDR1 is MNHNY and CDR2 is SVGAGI in the germline V gene (reference sequence). The germline V and J ends were trimmed by 4 bases and 4 bases, with 19 bases remaining between them.

This rearrangement joins TRBV20-1 to TRBJ1-1; D might be TRBD1 (5 bases). Trimming took off 3 bases at V and 0 bases at J, with 14 bases between the two ends. Germline CDR1 DFQATT, CDR2 SNEGSKA (reference sequence). CDR3 length: 15 amino acids. The CDR3 coding sequence is TGCAGTGCTAGTGGAGGGCCGGGACTGAACACTGAAGCTTTCTTT. This gives the protein CSASGGPGLNTEAFF.

This clone showed up just a few times. In DNA, the CDR3 is TGTGCCAGCAGCTTAGCGAACCAGGTGAACACTGAAGCTTTCTTT. Translation gives CASSLANQVNTEAFF. This sequence joins TRBV7-9 and TRBJ1-1; no clear D gene. Germline lookup yields CDR1 SEHNR and CDR2 FQNEAQ (reference sequence). The CDR3 covers 15 residues. V shed 0 bases and J shed 0 bases, with 8 bases lying between them.

The chain employs TRBV18 and TRBJ2-5, with D possibly being TRBD2 (6 bases). V lost 3 bases and J lost 0, with 11 bases in between. CDR3 length equals 15 residues. Germline CDR1 and CDR2: KGHSH and LQKENI. The CDR3 spells CASSPGAGYQETQYF. The CDR3 nucleotides read TGTGCCAGCTCACCGGGCGCGGGGTACCAAGAGACCCAGTACTTC.

This rearrangement joins TRBV5-4 to TRBJ2-7, with 7 bases identical to TRBD1. The CDR3 contains 16 residues. Germline V gene data show CDR1 as SGHNT and CDR2 as YYREEE (reference sequence). The ends lost 4 bases at V and 4 bases at J; junction bases unmatched: 14. This chain's CDR3 is CASSTSPGTVRYEQYF. As DNA, the CDR3 is TGTGCCAGCAGCACGTCCCCCGGGACAGTAAGATACGAGCAGTACTTC.